These T cell receptor beta chains were read from a single sample in a study of blood T cell repertoires in COVID-19. Libraries were prepared by immunoSEQ multiplex PCR; TCRdb keeps only in-frame clonotypes and omits some of them. The data show about 300,000 clones, 65% to 85% seen once. The sample consisted of peripheral blood. The receptors originated from a woman aged 50 to 65 with acute or convalescent COVID-19. Both conserved end residues are part of each CDR3. D genes are given only for firm matches. Rows give clone size only sometimes, using once, few, many, or a class for an expanded clone.

>TRBJ2-2|TRBD1|15|TRBV5-6|NA
TGTGCCAGCAGCTTTTCCCCGGGACAGGCCGGGGAGCTGTTTTTT
CASSFSPGQAGELFF
>TRBJ1-6|TRBD1|13|TRBV7-2|NA
TGTGCCAGCAGCTCACGACAGGGTGGAACCCTCCACTTT
CASSSRQGGTLHF
>TRBJ1-3|NA|18|TRBV9|once
TGTGCCAGCAGCGTAGCTACCCGGGGTGGCGGCTCTGGAAACACCATATATTTT
CASSVATRGGGSGNTIYF
>TRBJ2-2|NA|15|TRBV19|NA
TGTGCCAGTAGTACCGGACAGAGCAACACCGGGGAGCTGTTTTTT
CASSTGQSNTGELFF
>TRBJ2-2|NA|13|TRBV7-8|NA
TGTGCCAGCAGCTTAGTGGGCGCCGGGGAGCTGTTTTTT
CASSLVGAGELFF
>TRBJ2-5|NA|17|TRBV5-6|once
TGTGCCAGCAGCGCAGGCTCTTTACAGGGCGCCCAAGAGACCCAGTACTTC
CASSAGSLQGAQETQYF
>TRBJ2-3|NA|19|TRBV3-1/TRBV3-2|few
TGTGCCAGCAGCCGGCCCGGGACACCGATTATAACTAGCACAGATACGCAGTATTTT
CASSRPGTPIITSTDTQYF
>TRBJ2-7|NA|11|TRBV5-6|NA
TGTGCCAGCAGCTCTTATTACGAGCAGTACTTC
CASSSYYEQYF
>TRBJ1-5|TRBD1|14|TRBV2|NA
TGTGCCAGCAGTGAAAAGACAGGGTCAGGACCCCAGCATTTT
CASSEKTGSGPQHF
>TRBJ2-3|TRBD1|16|TRBV5-6|NA
TGTGCCAGCAGCGAAGAAAAGGGGGCATACACAGATACGCAGTATTTT
CASSEEKGAYTDTQYF
>TRBJ2-1|TRBD2|15|TRBV6-1|NA
TGTGCCAGCAGTGAAGGGACTAGCGGGAGTAGTGAGCAGTTCTTC
CASSEGTSGSSEQFF
>TRBJ1-3|TRBD1|14|TRBV11-2|NA
TGTGCCAGCAGCTTAGGGACAGGTGGAAACACCATATATTTT
CASSLGTGGNTIYF
>TRBJ2-1|NA|15|TRBV6-5|NA
TGTGCCAGCAGTTACGCACGGGACATTTACAATGAGCAGTTCTTC
CASSYARDIYNEQFF
>TRBJ2-1|TRBD2|13|TRBV13|NA
TGTGCCAGCAGCTTATATAAGGGAGGGGAGCAGTTCTTC
CASSLYKGGEQFF
>TRBJ2-7|TRBD2|15|TRBV11-2|NA
TGTGCCAGCAGCTTAAGCCGATTAGCGGGAGCGGGGCAGTACTTC
CASSLSRLAGAGQYF
>TRBJ1-2|TRBD1|15|TRBV5-1|NA
TGCGCCAGCAGCTTGACCGGGACAGGGGCTTATGGCTACACCTTC
CASSLTGTGAYGYTF
>TRBJ2-3|TRBD2|15|TRBV13|once
TGTGCCAGCAGCTTAAGACTAGCGGGAGGGGATACGCAGTATTTT
CASSLRLAGGDTQYF
>TRBJ2-1|TRBD2|15|TRBV7-2|NA
TGTGCCAGCAGCTCGGGACTAGCGGGGTACAATGAGCAGTTCTTC
CASSSGLAGYNEQFF
>TRBJ2-7|NA|15|TRBV6-6|NA
TGTGCCGCTTCCACACCAGGACTCGGTTCCTACGAGCAGTACTTC
CAASTPGLGSYEQYF
>TRBJ1-6|TRBD1|14|TRBV30|NA
TGTGCCTGGAGTTTGGACAGGGTCAAGTCACCCCTCCACTTT
CAWSLDRVKSPLHF
>TRBJ1-1|NA|14|TRBV7-9|few
TGTGCCAGCAGCTCCTCCGTCGCCACTAAGGCGGCTTTCTTT
CASSSSVATKAAFF
>TRBJ2-1|NA|14|TRBV5-1|NA
TGCGCCAGCAGCTGGGGAGTCCACTACAATGAGCAGTTCTTC
CASSWGVHYNEQFF
>TRBJ1-4|NA|14|TRBV7-2|NA
TGTGCCAGCAGCTCCGCAGGCGGGGATGAAAAACTGTTTTTT
CASSSAGGDEKLFF
>TRBJ2-3|TRBD2|15|TRBV7-6|NA
TGTGCCAGCAGCACGCGACTAGCGGGCACAGATACGCAGTATTTT
CASSTRLAGTDTQYF
>TRBJ1-1|NA|14|TRBV27|NA
TGTGCCAGCCTTGATCGGTCCCAGGGCACTGAAGCTTTCTTT
CASLDRSQGTEAFF
>TRBJ1-2|NA|15|TRBV6-2/TRBV6-3|once
TGTGCCAGCAGTCCCGGGACATCCATTAACTATGGCTACACCTTC
CASSPGTSINYGYTF
>TRBJ1-2|NA|16|TRBV27|NA
TGTGCCAGCAGTTTCACGGGGGAATTTAACCTCTATGGCTACACCTTC
CASSFTGEFNLYGYTF
>TRBJ2-5|TRBD2|16|TRBV3-1/TRBV3-2|many
TGTGCCAGCAGCCAGCGACTAGCGGGAGGGGGAGAGACCCAGTACTTC
CASSQRLAGGGETQYF
>TRBJ2-3|TRBD2|15|TRBV19|NA
TGTGCCAGTAGCCGGTTAGCGGGGAGCTCAGATACGCAGTATTTT
CASSRLAGSSDTQYF
>TRBJ1-1|TRBD1|15|TRBV5-1|NA
TGCGCCAGCAGCTTACAGGGGACAGGATACACTGAAGCTTTCTTT
CASSLQGTGYTEAFF
>TRBJ1-2|TRBD1|16|TRBV2|NA
TGTGCCAGCAGTCTTTTCTCGACAGGGGGCGACTATGGCTACACCTTC
CASSLFSTGGDYGYTF
>TRBJ1-2|NA|14|TRBV29-1|NA
TGCAGCGCGCCTTCTTCGACAGCAGACTATGGCTACACCTTC
CSAPSSTADYGYTF
>TRBJ2-1|NA|15|TRBV19|few
TGTGCCAGTAGTGTCGGGACTGCCGTCTACAATGAGCAGTTCTTC
CASSVGTAVYNEQFF
>TRBJ1-2|NA|16|TRBV5-1|NA
TGCGCCAGCAGCTTGGCGGGCAGGGATGATAGCTATGGCTACACCTTC
CASSLAGRDDSYGYTF
>TRBJ2-1|TRBD2|16|TRBV7-2|NA
TGTGCCAGCAGCGCCCGACTAGCGGGGAACTACAATGAGCAGTTCTTC
CASSARLAGNYNEQFF
>TRBJ1-2|NA|14|TRBV4-3|NA
TGCGCCAGCAGCCTTACGACGGGGAACTATGGCTACACCTTC
CASSLTTGNYGYTF
>TRBJ2-6|NA|14|TRBV10-1|once
TGCGCCAGCCTTCAGGGGCTTAGGGCCAACGTCCTGACTTTC
CASLQGLRANVLTF
>TRBJ2-2|NA|15|TRBV18|once
TGTGCCAGCTCACCACCTTCCGCGAACACCGGGGAGCTGTTTTTT
CASSPPSANTGELFF
>TRBJ2-7|NA|16|TRBV21-1|NA
TGTGCCAGCAGCCAACGGACAGACGTACCTCCCTACGAGCAGTACTTC
CASSQRTDVPPYEQYF
>TRBJ2-3|NA|15|TRBV5-6|once
TGTGCCAGCAGCTTGGGAGGGACTAGCACAGATACGCAGTATTTT
CASSLGGTSTDTQYF
>TRBJ1-1|TRBD1|13|TRBV12-3/TRBV12-4|NA
TGTGCCAGCAGTGTCACAGGGGGGACTGAAGCTTTCTTT
CASSVTGGTEAFF
>TRBJ2-2|TRBD1|14|TRBV5-1|NA
TGCGCCAGCGTAGGGACAGCGAACACCGGGGAGCTGTTTTTT
CASVGTANTGELFF
>TRBJ2-1|NA|15|TRBV5-1|NA
TGCGCCAGCAGCCTCAACAGGGTTGCGGGCGATGAGCAGTTCTTC
CASSLNRVAGDEQFF
>TRBJ2-2|NA|15|TRBV5-1|NA
TGCGCCAGCAGCTTGGGAGGGAGTTACACCGGGGAGCTGTTTTTT
CASSLGGSYTGELFF
>TRBJ1-4|NA|15|TRBV7-9|NA
TGTGCCAGCAGCAAGACAGAGGCCATTAAGGAAAAACTGTTTTTT
CASSKTEAIKEKLFF
>TRBJ2-1|TRBD1|15|TRBV19|once
TGTGCCAGTAGCCCCGGGACAGGGTTTATGTATGAGCAGTTCTTC
CASSPGTGFMYEQFF
>TRBJ1-2|NA|13|TRBV11-2|NA
TGTGCCAGCAACCCCAGTAGGAGCTATGGCTACACCTTC
CASNPSRSYGYTF
>TRBJ1-5|NA|15|TRBV7-2|NA
TGTGCCAGCAGCTTAGTAGAGTCGGTAAATCAGCCCCAGCATTTT
CASSLVESVNQPQHF
>TRBJ2-1|NA|14|TRBV10-3|few
TGTGCCATCACCGGAGGGAGCTCCTACAATGAGCAGTTCTTC
CAITGGSSYNEQFF